This T cell receptor beta chain is drawn from a study of vaccination effects on CD4 cells after COVID-19. Ahead of sequencing, the ViraFEST assay grew antigen-specific CD4+ T cells using viral peptide pools. Subsequent to roughly 9 days of culture, CD4+ T cells were isolated. BNT162b2 vaccine or mRNA-1273 vaccine was given to participants in two doses. Nucleocapsid antibodies stayed negative before and after vaccination, showing no earlier SARS-CoV-2 infection. With approximately 9.8 ug/ml peptides and 7.5 to 10 IU/ml IL-2, around 2.1 million PBMC per well were cultured. Fresh IL-2-containing medium replaced half the medium on days 3 and 7. The repertoire was sequenced with immunoSEQ multiplex PCR; TCRdb's copy has only in-frame clones and lacks some. The data contain fewer than 25,000 clones, more than 60% of them seen just once; the ten biggest clones take up over 7.5%. General observations from the study: Clones induced by infection and by vaccine showed marked clonal contraction late after vaccination.

In the case of this clone: The antigen is not known.

Here the sequenced sample was CD4+ T cells from PBMCs cultured with SARS-CoV-2 spike peptides, taken after COVID-19 vaccination. This TCR came from a human donor who received a COVID-19 vaccine.

CDR3 protein: CSVAPQGRGNTIYF. DNA of the CDR3: TGCAGCGTTGCCCCTCAAGGGAGAGGAAACACCATATATTTT. The gene calls are TRBV29-1 and TRBJ1-3; D ambiguous. Germline assignment: CDR1 SQVTM and CDR2 ANQGSEA. Trimming pared 4 bases from V and 4 bases from J, leaving 14 bases between. There are 14 residues in the CDR3.